The 22 T cell receptor beta chains listed next were all sequenced from one sample in a study of OX40 agonist ivuxolimab in advanced cancers. The table came from immunoSEQ multiplex PCR; TCRdb's copy has only in-frame clones and leaves some out. The table lists under 95,000 clones, 86% of them singletons. Sequencing used CD4+ or CD8+ T cells sorted from blood, obtained in a trial of the OX40 agonist ivuxolimab. The receptors come from an adult with an advanced solid tumor such as melanoma, head and neck, liver or kidney cancer.

The V gene is TRBV5-8, the J gene TRBJ2-7; D gene uncertain. With 0 bases removed from V and 0 bases from J, the gap between germline ends came to 10 bases. Germline V gives CDR1 SGHTS, CDR2 YDEGEE. CDR3 length equals 15 residues. The CDR3: CASSLGLSSSYEQYF. CDR3 in DNA: TGTGCCAGCAGCTTGGGGTTAAGTAGCTCCTACGAGCAGTACTTC.

The chain joins TRBV18 to TRBJ2-1, with 12 bases identical to TRBD2. Germline-derived CDR1 and CDR2 are KGHSH and LQKENI. This CDR3 region has 16 residues. V lost 3 bases and J lost 5; bases outside the gene matches: 5. Here the CDR3 reads CASSPTLAGGHNEQFF. CDR3 nucleotide sequence: TGTGCCAGCTCACCTACACTAGCGGGGGGCCACAATGAGCAGTTCTTC.

This chain links TRBV6-5 with TRBJ1-2; D gene uncertain. The CDR3 runs to 11 residues. In germline, CDR1 is MNHEY, CDR2 SVGAGI. V was cut by 4 bases and J by 5 bases, with 5 bases left in between. The CDR3 here is CASSSRYGYTF. The CDR3 nucleotides read TGTGCCAGCAGTTCAAGATATGGCTACACCTTC.

This clone was picked up one time. V is TRBV6-6 and J is TRBJ1-1; 11 bases agree with TRBD1. CDR3 length: 16 residues. Germline V lookup: CDR1 MNHNY, CDR2 SVGAGI (reference sequence). J lost 5 bases, V lost 0 bases, and 5 bases had no gene match. CDR3 in DNA: TGTGCCAGCAGTTACTCGAGGGACAGGGGGTATACTGAAGCTTTCTTT. This gives the protein CASSYSRDRGYTEAFF.

The chain's CDR3 is CASSLASGRYNEQFF. Written as DNA, the CDR3 is TGTGCCAGCAGCTTGGCCAGCGGGAGATACAATGAGCAGTTCTTC. The chain couples TRBV5-5 to TRBJ2-1; 8 positions match TRBD2. The CDR3 has 15 amino acids. Germline V lookup: CDR1 SGHKS, CDR2 YYEKEE (reference sequence). V was pared by 0 bases and J by 4 bases, with 3 bases of the junction left unmatched.

The V gene is TRBV5-1, the J gene TRBJ1-2, with TRBD1 matching over 12 bases. This CDR3 has 15 amino acids. The V and J ends lost 5 bases and 8 bases, in that order; junction bases with no gene match: 10. CDR1 and CDR2 (germline): SGHRS, YFSETQ. CDR3 sequence reads: CASSPGTGGARGYTF. Written as DNA, the CDR3 is TGCGCCAGCAGTCCCGGGACAGGGGGCGCTCGCGGCTACACCTTC.

This rearrangement joins TRBV30 to TRBJ1-2; D is possibly TRBD1 (6 bases). The V and J ends lost 5 bases and 8 bases respectively, with 18 bases between them. Germline CDR1 is GTSNPN and CDR2 is SVGIG (reference sequence). There are 13 residues in the CDR3. The chain's CDR3 is CAWRTAGIWGYTF. The CDR3 DNA reads TGTGCCTGGCGGACAGCCGGTATATGGGGCTACACCTTC.

The V gene is TRBV25-1, the J gene TRBJ2-5; D possibly corresponds to TRBD2 (5 bases). The V gene lost 4 bases and the J gene lost 4 bases, with 19 bases spanning the gap. The CDR3 has 16 residues. CDR1 is MGHDK, CDR2 SYGVNS, per germline. CDR3 sequence: CASSVPRGGGGETQYF. Written as DNA, the CDR3 is TGTGCCAGCAGTGTCCCTCGTGGTGGCGGAGGAGAGACCCAGTACTTC.

This clone qualifies as medium-sized. This chain uses TRBV2 with TRBJ2-4; 7 bases fit TRBD2. Trimming cost V 8 bases and J 3 bases; bases outside gene matches: 7. CDR1 and CDR2 (germline): SNHLY, FYNNEI. The length of the CDR3 is 14 residues. CDR3: CASLEGLNKNIQYF. In DNA, the CDR3 is TGTGCCAGCCTCGAGGGACTAAACAAAAACATTCAGTACTTC.

V gene TRBV10-3 combines with J gene TRBJ1-2; 7 positions match TRBD1. The V and J ends lost 10 bases and 7 bases, in that order; junction bases with no gene match: 12. The CDR3 covers 13 residues. CDR1 is ENHRY, CDR2 SYGVKD, per germline. In nucleotides, the CDR3 is TGTGCCAGCAGGGACAGCGGGGTCGGTGGCTACACCTTC. Protein sequence: CASRDSGVGGYTF.

The chain links TRBV30 to TRBJ1-4; D not certain. V dropped 4 bases and J dropped 8 bases, with 14 bases sitting between them. Germline V gene sequence: CDR1 GTSNPN, CDR2 SVGIG (reference sequence). The CDR3 length is 13 residues. The CDR3 reads CAWNTAYGEKLFF. The CDR3 region has the DNA TGTGCCTGGAATACAGCGTATGGGGAAAAACTGTTTTTT.

This chain links TRBV2 with TRBJ2-3, with 12 nucleotides matching TRBD2. The CDR3 totals 16 residues. V shed 7 bases, J shed 2 bases, and the junction held 7 bases outside the gene matches. Germline assignment: CDR1 SNHLY and CDR2 FYNNEI. DNA of the CDR3: TGTGCCAGCACCCGACTAGCGGGAGACCCCACAGATACGCAGTATTTT. Translating gives CASTRLAGDPTDTQYF.

The chain recombines TRBV30 with TRBJ2-3; D is uncertain. V was pared by 0 bases and J by 4 bases, with 5 bases between. CDR1 and CDR2 from the germline V gene are GTSNPN and SVGIG (reference sequence). The CDR3 totals 12 residues. CDR3 nucleotide sequence: TGTGCCTGGAGTGTTGAGTCAGATACGCAGTATTTT. It encodes CAWSVESDTQYF.

V usage is TRBV6-6 and J usage is TRBJ1-5, with D unclear. Trimming left V 0 bases short and J 7 bases short, with 7 bases between. CDR1 is MNHNY, CDR2 SVGAGI, per germline (reference sequence). This CDR3 spans 13 amino acids. This chain's CDR3 is CASSYSNGQPQHF. The CDR3 coding sequence is TGTGCCAGCAGTTACTCGAACGGGCAGCCCCAGCATTTT.

The gene calls are TRBV29-1 and TRBJ1-2; D uncertain. Germline CDR1 is SQVTM and CDR2 is ANQGSEA. V lost 8 bases and J lost 4, with 11 bases in between. CDR3 length equals 11 residues. CDR3 region: CSSKGSYGYTF. The CDR3 coding sequence is TGCAGCTCTAAAGGGAGCTATGGCTACACCTTC.

This rearrangement joins TRBV7-9 to TRBJ2-1, with 7 bases fitting TRBD1. Germline V gene data show CDR1 as SEHNR and CDR2 as FQNEAQ (reference sequence). This CDR3 spans 13 amino acids. Unmatched junction bases numbered 7, after V lost 5 bases and J lost 9 bases. The CDR3 nucleotides are TGTGCCAGCAGCGTAACAGGGGTCGGTGAGCAGTTCTTC. Translated: CASSVTGVGEQFF.

V is TRBV27 and J is TRBJ2-3, with D perhaps TRBD1 or TRBD2 (5 bases each). Germline values: CDR1 MNHEY, CDR2 SMNVEV (reference sequence). V dropped 3 bases and J dropped 4 bases, with 11 bases sitting between them. The CDR3 covers 14 residues. The CDR3 sequence is CASSFWGMADTQYF. The CDR3 DNA is TGTGCCAGCAGTTTTTGGGGGATGGCAGATACGCAGTATTTT.

V is TRBV6-5 and J is TRBJ2-3, with unresolved D. CDR1 is MNHEY, CDR2 SVGAGI, per germline. V lost 8 bases to trimming and J lost 11 bases, with 14 bases between them. This CDR3 has 11 amino acids. In DNA form, the CDR3 reads TGTGCCAGCGGGTCTGGGTCTATGCAGTATTTT. This translates into CASGSGSMQYF.

The chain couples TRBV6-6 to TRBJ1-1; D is undetermined. The CDR3 loop spans 12 amino acids. Per the germline V gene, CDR1 is MNHNY and CDR2 is SVGAGI (reference sequence). Trimming took 8 bases from V and 8 from J, leaving 15 bases between them. The CDR3 DNA reads as TGTGCCAGCCGAGAATGGGAGACAGAAGCTTTCTTT. It yields the protein CASREWETEAFF.

The table lists this clone with many counts. The rearrangement uses TRBV6-5 and TRBJ2-7, with D possibly matching TRBD1 (6 bases). The CDR3 is made up of 14 amino acids. The germline V and J ends were trimmed by 5 bases and 0 bases, with 11 bases remaining between them. CDR1 is MNHEY and CDR2 is SVGAGI in the germline V gene. The CDR3 DNA sequence: TGTGCCAGCAGTACAGGGTACGACTCCTACGAGCAGTACTTC. It yields the protein CASSTGYDSYEQYF.

This clone came up a few times. J is TRBJ1-5 and V is TRBV19, with D tentatively TRBD1 (5 bases). Germline loops: CDR1 LNHDA, CDR2 SQIVND (reference sequence). Trimming stripped 2 bases from V and 5 bases from J, with 16 bases between. The CDR3 has 16 amino acids. CDR3 loop: CASSIQGRGSYQPQHF. For the CDR3, the DNA is TGTGCCAGTAGTATACAGGGTCGAGGATCATATCAGCCCCAGCATTTT.

The rearrangement uses TRBV6-6 and TRBJ1-5, with 10 nucleotides matching TRBD1. This CDR3 contains 14 residues. Looked up from germline, CDR1 is MNHNY and CDR2 is SVGAGI (reference sequence). V dropped 7 bases and J dropped 7; count of bases not matched to a gene: 7. CDR3 sequence (DNA): TGTGCCAGCACCGGGGGGACAGGGGAACAGCCCCAGCATTTT. It codes for CASTGGTGEQPQHF.